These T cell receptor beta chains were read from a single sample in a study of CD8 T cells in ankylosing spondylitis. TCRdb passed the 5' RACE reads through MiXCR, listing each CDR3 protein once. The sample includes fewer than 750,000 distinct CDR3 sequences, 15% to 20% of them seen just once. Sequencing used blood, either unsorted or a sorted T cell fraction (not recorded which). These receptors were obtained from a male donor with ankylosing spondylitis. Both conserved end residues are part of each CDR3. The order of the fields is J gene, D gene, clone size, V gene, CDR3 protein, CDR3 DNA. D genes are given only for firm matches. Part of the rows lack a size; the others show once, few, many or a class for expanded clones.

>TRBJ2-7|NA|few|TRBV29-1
CSVEDRNYEQYF
TGCAGCGTTGAAGACAGAAACTACGAGCAGTACTTC
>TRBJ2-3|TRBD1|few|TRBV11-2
CASSLFPGTGLDTQYF
TGTGCCAGCAGCTTATTCCCCGGGACAGGGTTAGATACGCAGTATTTT
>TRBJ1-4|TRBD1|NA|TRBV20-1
CSASPGGSLEKLFF
TGCAGTGCTAGCCCAGGGGGGAGTTTGGAAAAACTGTTTTTT
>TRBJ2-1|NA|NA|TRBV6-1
CASSPGRVDEQFF
TGTGCCAGCAGCCCGGGCAGGGTCGATGAGCAGTTCTTC
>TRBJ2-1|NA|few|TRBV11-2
CASSLIDRIGNEQFF
TGTGCCAGCAGCTTAATCGATAGGATTGGCAATGAGCAGTTCTTC
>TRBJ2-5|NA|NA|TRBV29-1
CSVGQVTRETQYF
TGCAGCGTTGGACAGGTGACGCGGGAGACCCAGTACTTC
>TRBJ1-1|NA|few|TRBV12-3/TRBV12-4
CASRVGGTEAFF
TGTGCCAGCAGGGTGGGGGGCACTGAAGCTTTCTTT
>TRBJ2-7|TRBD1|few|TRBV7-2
CASSSQGVISYEQYF
TGTGCCAGCAGCTCTCAGGGGGTGATCTCCTACGAGCAGTACTTC
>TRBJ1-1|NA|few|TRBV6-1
CASSTRPNTEAFF
TGTGCCAGCAGCACTAGACCCAACACTGAAGCTTTCTTT
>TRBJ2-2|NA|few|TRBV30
CAWSPIGAGELFF
TGTGCCTGGAGTCCGATTGGGGCCGGGGAGCTGTTTTTT
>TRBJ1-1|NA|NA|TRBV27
CASSLLGSDTEAFF
TGTGCCAGCAGTTTATTGGGTAGTGATACTGAAGCTTTCTTT
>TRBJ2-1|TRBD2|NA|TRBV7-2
CASSFWRGGRDEQFF
TGTGCCAGCAGCTTTTGGCGGGGGGGCAGGGATGAGCAGTTCTTC
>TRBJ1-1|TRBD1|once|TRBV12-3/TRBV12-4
CASSGDRAPTEAFF
TGTGCCAGCAGTGGGGACAGGGCCCCCACTGAAGCTTTCTTT
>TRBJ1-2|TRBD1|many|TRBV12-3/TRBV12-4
CASSHSRTGFDGYTF
TGTGCCAGCAGTCATAGCCGGACAGGGTTTGATGGCTACACCTTC
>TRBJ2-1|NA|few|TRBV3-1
CASSQLALEAEQFF
TGTGCCAGCAGCCAATTGGCGCTAGAGGCTGAGCAGTTCTTC
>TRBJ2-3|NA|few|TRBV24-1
CATSDLTDDTQYF
TGTGCCACCAGTGATTTGACAGACGATACGCAGTATTTT
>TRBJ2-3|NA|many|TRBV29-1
CSAKTRGSTDTQYF
TGCAGCGCCAAAACCCGCGGGAGCACAGATACGCAGTATTTT
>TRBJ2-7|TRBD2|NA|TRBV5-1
CASSQGTSGLEQYF
TGCGCCAGCAGCCAAGGGACTAGCGGCCTCGAGCAGTACTTC
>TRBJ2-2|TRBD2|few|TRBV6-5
CASSYTGTSGVNTGELFF
TGTGCCAGCAGTTACACCGGGACTAGCGGGGTCAACACCGGGGAGCTGTTTTTT
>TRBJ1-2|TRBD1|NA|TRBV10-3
CALSGQFMGGYTF
TGTGCCCTGTCGGGACAGTTTATGGGGGGCTACACCTTC
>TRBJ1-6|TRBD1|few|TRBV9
CASSRTPDRGVSSPLHF
TGTGCCAGCAGCCGAACCCCAGACAGGGGTGTTAGTTCACCCCTCCACTTT
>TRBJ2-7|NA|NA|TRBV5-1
CASSLDPGPESEQYF
TGCGCCAGCAGCTTGGATCCGGGACCGGAATCGGAGCAGTACTTC
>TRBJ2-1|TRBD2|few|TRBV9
CASSVGLAGGISYNEQFF
TGTGCCAGCAGCGTAGGGCTAGCGGGAGGCATCTCCTACAATGAGCAGTTCTTC
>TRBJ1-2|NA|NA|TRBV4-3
CASSQAGAYLDGYTF
TGCGCCAGCAGCCAAGCGGGGGCGTATTTGGATGGCTACACCTTC
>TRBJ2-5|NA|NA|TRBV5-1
CASSPLGRVQETQYF
TGCGCCAGCAGCCCACTCGGACGGGTCCAAGAGACCCAGTACTTC
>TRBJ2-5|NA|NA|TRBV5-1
CASSLEGRGGGETQYF
TGCGCCAGCAGCTTGGAGGGTAGAGGAGGCGGAGAGACCCAGTACTTC
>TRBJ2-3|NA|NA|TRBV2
CASTPSTDTQYF
TGTGCCAGCACCCCTAGCACAGATACGCAGTATTTT
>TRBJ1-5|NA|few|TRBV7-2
CASSSRKGINQPQHF
TGTGCCAGCAGCTCTAGGAAGGGAATCAATCAGCCCCAGCATTTT
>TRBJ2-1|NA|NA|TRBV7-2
CASSSKGGSDYNEQFF
TGTGCCAGCAGCTCGAAAGGGGGGTCGGACTACAATGAGCAGTTCTTC
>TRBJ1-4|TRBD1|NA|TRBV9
CASSVGPAGGNEKLFF
TGTGCCAGCAGCGTAGGTCCGGCAGGGGGTAATGAAAAACTGTTTTTT
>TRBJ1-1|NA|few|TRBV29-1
CSVDRVTEAFF
TGCAGCGTTGATCGCGTCACTGAAGCTTTCTTT
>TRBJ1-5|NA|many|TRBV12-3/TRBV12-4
CASSGYRNQPQHF
TGTGCCAGCAGTGGCTACAGAAATCAGCCCCAGCATTTT